One and the same sample provided the 28 T cell receptor beta chains below, sequenced in a study of OX40 agonist ivuxolimab in advanced cancers. TCRdb's table, derived via immunoSEQ multiplex PCR, lists solely in-frame clones and lacks some. The sample carries fewer than 80,000 clones, 75% to 90% recorded once. Sample: CD4+ or CD8+ T cells sorted from blood, taken in a trial of the OX40 agonist ivuxolimab. The receptor set was obtained from an adult with an advanced solid tumor such as melanoma, head and neck, liver or kidney cancer.

The rearrangement joins TRBV9 to TRBJ1-1; D is unclear. Looked up from germline, CDR1 is SGDLS and CDR2 is YYNGEE. The CDR3 is 16 amino acids. V lost 0 bases, J lost 3 bases, and 15 bases lay in between. This CDR3 reads CASSVGAHMGDTEAFF. CDR3 DNA sequence: TGTGCCAGCAGCGTAGGTGCCCACATGGGCGACACTGAAGCTTTCTTT.

This chain uses TRBV5-1 with TRBJ2-7; no definite D call. The CDR3 spans 14 residues. Trimming removed 4 bases from V and 3 bases from J, with 14 bases in between. From germline, CDR1 is SGHRS and CDR2 YFSETQ. In DNA, the CDR3 is TGCGCCAGCAGCCGTACCGAACACTTCTACGAGCAGTACTTC. The encoded protein is CASSRTEHFYEQYF.

The chain has TRBV7-6 and TRBJ2-1; D gene uncertain. CDR1 SGHVS and CDR2 FNYEAQ come from the germline V gene. Trimming cost V 4 bases and J 9 bases, with 10 bases left between them. CDR3 length: 12 residues. CDR3 bases: TGTGCCAGCAGCTCTGACGTGGGTGAGCAGTTCTTC. Translating it yields CASSSDVGEQFF.

The CDR3: CASSTPGLGGNEQFF. DNA of the CDR3: TGTGCCAGCAGCACCCCGGGACTAGGAGGGAATGAGCAGTTCTTC. V is TRBV9 and J is TRBJ2-1; the match to TRBD2 covers 8 bases. This CDR3 spans 15 amino acids. Germline V CDR1 and CDR2: SGDLS, YYNGEE. After removal of 4 bases from V and 7 bases from J, the junction contained 10 bases not matched to a gene.

The gene calls are TRBV5-6 and TRBJ2-5, with D perhaps matching TRBD2 (6 bases). V was shortened by 4 bases and J by 1 base, with 17 bases between the two germline ends. Germline V gives CDR1 SGHDT, CDR2 YYEEEE. The CDR3 totals 16 residues. DNA of the CDR3: TGTGCCAGCAGCCCCGGAGGGACGGCCACCCAAGAGACCCAGTACTTC. Its protein product is CASSPGGTATQETQYF.

A note on this clone: This sample also contains other DNA sequences that code for the same CDR3. The chain uses TRBV9 and TRBJ1-1; possible D gene TRBD1, 6 bases. The V gene's germline CDR1 is SGDLS and CDR2 YYNGEE. V lost 4 bases and J 4 bases, leaving 11 bases between the germline ends. The CDR3 runs 13 residues. This CDR3 is CASSPTGSTEAFF. CDR3 sequence (DNA): TGTGCCAGCAGCCCTACAGGGTCCACTGAAGCTTTCTTT. The full variable domain, completed using reference TRBV9 and TRBJ1-1, is DSGVTQTPKHLITATGQRVTLRCSPRSGDLSVYWYQQSLDQGLQFLIQYYNGEERAKGNILERFSAQQFPDLHSELNLSSLELGDSALYFCASSPTGSTEAFFGQGTRLTVV.

This rearrangement joins TRBV5-1 to TRBJ2-7; D might be TRBD1 (5 bases). The CDR3 length is 15 residues. V was pared by 0 bases and J by 3 bases, with 13 bases between. The V gene's germline CDR1 is SGHRS and CDR2 YFSETQ. CDR3 amino acids: CASSLGAGIVYEQYF. CDR3 sequence (DNA): TGCGCCAGCAGCTTGGGGGCAGGGATTGTCTACGAGCAGTACTTC.

Turning to this clone: The sample has other DNA sequences that encode this CDR3 too. The chain combines TRBV27 with TRBJ2-3; D is possibly TRBD1 or TRBD2 (5 bases each). The CDR3 contains 15 residues. The germline V gene encodes CDR1 MNHEY and CDR2 SMNVEV (reference sequence). The V and J ends lost 4 bases and 6 bases respectively, with 17 bases between them. CDR3 amino acids: CASSSPGTGLDTQYF. The CDR3 DNA reads TGTGCCAGCAGTTCACCCGGGACGGGGTTGGATACGCAGTATTTT.

This clone was seen just once. V and J are TRBV19 and TRBJ1-3; a weak D match, TRBD1 (6 bases). CDR1 LNHDA and CDR2 SQIVND come from the germline V gene (reference sequence). CDR3 length equals 17 residues. V was shortened by 4 bases and J by 0 bases, with 16 bases between the two germline ends. The CDR3: CASSKDSAGLSGNTIYF. The CDR3 region has the DNA TGTGCCAGTAGTAAGGACAGTGCAGGACTCTCTGGAAACACCATATATTTT.

The chain recombines TRBV5-1 with TRBJ1-1; D might be TRBD1 (5 bases). CDR1 SGHRS and CDR2 YFSETQ come from the germline V gene. The CDR3 is 14 amino acids. The V gene lost 5 bases and the J gene lost 2 bases, with 13 bases spanning the gap. The DNA of the CDR3 is TGCGCCAGCAGACCCCAGGGAACTAACACTGAAGCTTTCTTT. Translated, it gives CASRPQGTNTEAFF.

This sequence joins TRBV6-1 and TRBJ2-7, with 14 positions matching TRBD2. Germline assignment: CDR1 MNHNS and CDR2 SASEGT. CDR3 length equals 16 residues. The trim removed 3 bases at V and 7 bases at J, leaving 8 bases unmatched. Here the CDR3 reads CASSDKTSGRVGEQYF. The CDR3 DNA reads TGTGCCAGCAGTGACAAGACTAGCGGGAGGGTGGGTGAGCAGTACTTC.

This chain connects TRBV5-6 to TRBJ1-6, with no clear D. The germline V gene has CDR1 SGHDT and CDR2 YYEEEE. This CDR3 region has 16 residues. Trimming removed 4 bases from V and 4 bases from J, with 15 bases in between. CDR3 DNA: TGTGCCAGCAGCCTAGGACCGGATTGGTATAATTCACCCCTCCACTTT. This gives the protein CASSLGPDWYNSPLHF. The complete variable domain, with remaining parts taken from reference TRBV5-6 and TRBJ1-6, reads DAGVTQSPTHLIKTRGQQVTLRCSPKSGHDTVSWYQQALGQGPQFIFQYYEEEERQRGNFPDRFSGHQFPNYSSELNVNALLLGDSALYLCASSLGPDWYNSPLHFGNGTRLTVT.

V gene TRBV27 combines with J gene TRBJ2-7; TRBD1 matches 7 bases. Germline CDR1 MNHEY, CDR2 SMNVEV (reference sequence). The length of the CDR3 is 13 residues. Losses at the gene ends were 8 bases for V and 0 bases for J; bases not matched to a gene: 4. The CDR3 reads CASLRQGSYEQYF. CDR3 sequence (DNA): TGTGCCAGCTTAAGACAGGGCTCCTACGAGCAGTACTTC.

The chain is built from TRBV11-2 and TRBJ2-7; D is undetermined. The germline V and J ends were trimmed by 3 bases and 3 bases, with 6 bases remaining between them. Germline CDR1 and CDR2: SGHAT and FQNNGV. CDR3 length: 12 amino acids. CDR3 region: CASSLLNYEQYF. The CDR3 region has the DNA TGTGCCAGCAGCTTGTTGAACTACGAGCAGTACTTC.

Comments on this clone: One end of the junction is discordant with germline, which a read error may explain. The chain couples TRBV6-1 to TRBJ1-2, with unresolved D. The germline V gene has CDR1 MNHNS and CDR2 SASEGT. The CDR3 covers 14 residues. This chain's CDR3 is CASSEYILNFGYTF. Written as DNA, the CDR3 is TGTGCCAGCAGTGAGTACATTCTTAACTTTGGCTACACCTTC.

The rearrangement joins TRBV10-3 to TRBJ2-6; no firm D call. The V end was cut by 0 bases, the J end by 1 base, with 4 bases between. This CDR3 has 15 residues. Looked up from germline, CDR1 is ENHRY and CDR2 is SYGVKD. CDR3 in DNA: TGTGCCATCAGTGAGTCGTTTTCTGGGGCCAACGTCCTGACTTTC. Encoded protein: CAISESFSGANVLTF.

The chain carries TRBV30 and TRBJ2-1; D remains ambiguous. The CDR3 is made up of 12 amino acids. Germline CDR1 reads GTSNPN; CDR2 reads SVGIG (reference sequence). V was cut by 3 bases and J by 5 bases, with 8 bases left in between. The CDR3 DNA is TGTGCCTGGAGCCCCTCAAACAATGAGCAGTTCTTC. This encodes CAWSPSNNEQFF.

V is TRBV6-5 and J is TRBJ1-4; 9 bases agree with TRBD1. Germline lookup yields CDR1 MNHEY and CDR2 SVGAGI. With V trimmed by 6 bases and J by 2 bases, 4 bases remained unmatched. The CDR3 sequence is 15 residues long. Written as DNA, the CDR3 is TGTGCCAGCAGAAAACAGGGGGCGACTAATGAAAAACTGTTTTTT. It codes for CASRKQGATNEKLFF.

CDR3 in amino acids: CATSRAGLAGGELFF. CDR3 in DNA: TGTGCCACCAGCAGAGCGGGACTAGCGGGCGGGGAGCTGTTTTTT. The V gene is TRBV15, the J gene TRBJ2-2; TRBD2 matches 12 bases. In germline, CDR1 is LNHNV, CDR2 YYDKDF (reference sequence). J was trimmed by 7 bases and V by 1 base; bases with no gene match: 1. The CDR3 has 15 residues.

The V and J genes are TRBV18 and TRBJ2-3; D is possibly TRBD2 (5 bases). Germline V CDR1 and CDR2: KGHSH, LQKENI. Between the trimmed V and J ends, which lost 4 bases and 2 bases, there was a span of 13 bases. This CDR3 contains 15 residues. CDR3 sequence: CASSHREAITDTQYF. Written as DNA, the CDR3 is TGTGCCAGCTCACATCGGGAAGCAATCACAGATACGCAGTATTTT.

This chain links TRBV11-3 with TRBJ2-3, with D tentatively TRBD2 (5 bases). CDR1 is SGHNT and CDR2 is YENEEA in the germline V gene. The CDR3 length is 14 residues. Between the trimmed V and J ends, which lost 5 bases and 4 bases, there was a span of 13 bases. CDR3 residues: CASSPLGVADTQYF. The CDR3 region has the DNA TGTGCCAGCAGCCCTCTCGGGGTTGCAGATACGCAGTATTTT. The full variable domain, its missing parts supplied by reference TRBV11-3 and TRBJ2-3, is EAGVVQSPRYKIIEKKQPVAFWCNPISGHNTLYWYLQNLGQGPELLIRYENEEAVDDSQLPKDRFSAERLKGVDSTLKIQPAELGDSAVYLCASSPLGVADTQYFGPGTRLTVL.

The chain carries TRBV6-1 and TRBJ2-3; 8 bases are a match to TRBD2. The CDR3 is 15 amino acids. The V gene's germline CDR1 is MNHNS and CDR2 SASEGT. The J segment lost 3 bases and the V segment lost 8 bases, leaving 10 bases of the junction unmatched. CDR3 loop: CASSAGRAGTDTQYF. As DNA, the CDR3 is TGTGCCAGCTCCGCCGGGAGGGCCGGTACAGATACGCAGTATTTT.

J is TRBJ1-3 and V is TRBV18, with D possibly TRBD1 on 5 matching bases. The CDR3 is made up of 17 amino acids. Germline CDR1 and CDR2: KGHSH and LQKENI. V was pared by 5 bases and J by 0 bases, with 17 bases between. In DNA form, the CDR3 reads TGTGCCAGCTCATCCGTTTCAGGGACCAGCTCTGGAAACACCATATATTTT. Amino acids: CASSSVSGTSSGNTIYF. The full variable domain, rest sourced from reference TRBV18 and TRBJ1-3, is NAGVMQNPRHLVRRRGQEARLRCSPMKGHSHVYWYRQLPEEGLKFMVYLQKENIIDESGMPKERFSAEFPKEGPSILRIQQVVRGDSAAYFCASSSVSGTSSGNTIYFGEGSWLTVV.

CDR3 protein: CASSPDRGVGELFF. The CDR3 DNA reads TGTGCCAGCAGCCCGGACAGGGGAGTCGGGGAGCTGTTTTTT. The chain carries TRBV7-2 and TRBJ2-2; TRBD1 matches 9 bases. The CDR3 totals 14 residues. The V and J ends lost 5 bases and 7 bases, in that order; junction bases with no gene match: 5. From germline, CDR1 is SGHTA and CDR2 FQGNSA.

The chain employs TRBV5-1 and TRBJ2-1; 12 nucleotides align to TRBD2. V lost 0 bases to trimming and J lost 4 bases; unmatched junction nucleotides: 5. The CDR3 loop spans 17 amino acids. From germline, CDR1 is SGHRS and CDR2 YFSETQ. For the CDR3, the DNA is TGCGCCAGCAGCTTGGGACTAGCGGGAGTAGGGTACAATGAGCAGTTCTTC. Residues: CASSLGLAGVGYNEQFF. Combining the CDR3 with reference TRBV5-1 and TRBJ2-1 gives the whole variable domain KAGVTQTPRYLIKTRGQQVTLSCSPISGHRSVSWYQQTPGQGLQFLFEYFSETQRNKGNFPGRFSGRQFSNSRSEMNVSTLELGDSALYLCASSLGLAGVGYNEQFFGPGTRLTVL.

The V call is TRBV18, the J call TRBJ2-1; 9 bases agree with TRBD2. Losses at the gene ends were 2 bases for V and 5 bases for J; bases not matched to a gene: 4. The germline V gene encodes CDR1 KGHSH and CDR2 LQKENI. The CDR3 runs 15 residues. The CDR3 nucleotides are TGTGCCAGCTCACCATATGCGGGAGGGAACAATGAGCAGTTCTTC. Its translation is CASSPYAGGNNEQFF.

The chain carries TRBV30 and TRBJ1-2; tentative D call: TRBD1 (5 bases). The CDR3 is 14 amino acids. With 2 bases removed from V and 7 bases from J, the gap between germline ends came to 17 bases. The germline V gene has CDR1 GTSNPN and CDR2 SVGIG (reference sequence). This chain's CDR3 is CAWSLGETVGGYTF. The CDR3, as DNA: TGTGCCTGGAGTTTAGGGGAAACAGTCGGTGGCTACACCTTC.

The chain combines TRBV4-3 with TRBJ2-7, with 7 bases aligning to TRBD2. CDR1 and CDR2 (germline): LGHNA, YSLEER. The CDR3 extends over 15 amino acids. V lost 2 bases, J lost 3 bases, and 7 bases stayed unmatched. Here the CDR3 DNA reads TGCGCCAGCAGCCAAAGAGCGGCTAGCGGCTACGAGCAGTACTTC. This encodes CASSQRAASGYEQYF.